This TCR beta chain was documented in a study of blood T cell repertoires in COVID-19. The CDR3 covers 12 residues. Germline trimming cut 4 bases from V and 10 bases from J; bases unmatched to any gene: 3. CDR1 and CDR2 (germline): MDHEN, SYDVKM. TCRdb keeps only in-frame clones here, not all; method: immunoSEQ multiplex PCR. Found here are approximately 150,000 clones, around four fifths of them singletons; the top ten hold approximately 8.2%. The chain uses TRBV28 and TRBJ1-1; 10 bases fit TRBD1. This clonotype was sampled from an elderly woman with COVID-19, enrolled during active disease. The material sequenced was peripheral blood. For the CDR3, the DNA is TGTGCCAGCAGTTGGGGACAGGGGCTAGCTTTCTTT. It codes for CASSWGQGLAFF.